The T cell receptor (beta chain) under discussion was sequenced for a study of TIL therapy for anti-PD-1-resistant metastatic lung cancer. The time point was: pre-treatment sample, taken before nivolumab and TIL therapy. Most excised metastases sampled were pleural nodules or supraclavicular lymph nodes. The libraries were made with immunoSEQ v3. This table comes from immunoSEQ multiplex PCR, and its TCRdb copy is limited to in-frame clones, with some not included. The profile shows 45,000 to 60,000 clones, around 64% of them singletons. This CDR3 region has 16 residues. With V trimmed by 3 bases and J by 2 bases, 9 bases remained unmatched. Germline loops: CDR1 SGDLS, CDR2 YYNGEE.

The sequence came from a person between 30 and 79 years old with non-small cell lung cancer. The V call is TRBV9, the J call TRBJ2-3; 7 bases agree with TRBD2. Specimen: tumor tissue, collected at baseline. As DNA, the CDR3 is TGTGCCAGCAGCGAGGCCGGGGGGATTCTCACAGATACGCAGTATTTT. It codes for CASSEAGGILTDTQYF. The whole variable domain, filled in from reference TRBV9 and TRBJ2-3, reads DSGVTQTPKHLITATGQRVTLRCSPRSGDLSVYWYQQSLDQGLQFLIQYYNGEERAKGNILERFSAQQFPDLHSELNLSSLELGDSALYFCASSEAGGILTDTQYFGPGTRLTVL.